The sequence of this T cell receptor beta chain was determined in a study of T cell repertoires in aging, cancer and after chemotherapy. The wider study: Healthy donor repertoires were recorded over several months to years and showed clear clonal overlap.

V was shortened by 3 bases and J by 1 base, with 15 bases between the two germline ends. CDR3 size: 16 residues. Germline loops: CDR1 LNHDA, CDR2 SQIVND (reference sequence). Only a few counts were recorded for this clonotype. The template was genomic DNA from peripheral blood, not RNA. Rearranged V-D-J TRB sequences were amplified with a mixed TRB-A/B primer pool. One entry per CDR3 protein results from TCRdb running MiXCR on the multiplex PCR reads. The data show 10,000 to 15,000 distinct CDR3 sequences, 35% to 45% seen once. This sequence originates from a human donor in good health. The donor label of this sample is uncertain. The V gene is TRBV19, the J gene TRBJ2-5; D gene unclear. The sample was blood. CDR3 coding DNA: TGTGCCAGTAGTATGGGCAGAACTTACTTCCAAGAGACCCAGTACTTC. This gives the protein CASSMGRTYFQETQYF.